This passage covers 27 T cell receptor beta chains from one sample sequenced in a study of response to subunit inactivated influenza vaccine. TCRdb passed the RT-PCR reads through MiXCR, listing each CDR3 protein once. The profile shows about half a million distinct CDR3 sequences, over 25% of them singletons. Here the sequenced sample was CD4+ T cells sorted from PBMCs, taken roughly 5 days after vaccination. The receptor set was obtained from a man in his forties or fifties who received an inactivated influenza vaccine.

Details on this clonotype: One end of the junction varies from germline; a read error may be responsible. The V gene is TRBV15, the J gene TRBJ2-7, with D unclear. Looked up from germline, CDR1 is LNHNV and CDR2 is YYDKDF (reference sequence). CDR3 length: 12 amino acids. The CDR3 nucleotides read TGTGCCACCAGCAGAGACCTAGGGAAGACGAACTTC. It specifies CATSRDLGKTNF.

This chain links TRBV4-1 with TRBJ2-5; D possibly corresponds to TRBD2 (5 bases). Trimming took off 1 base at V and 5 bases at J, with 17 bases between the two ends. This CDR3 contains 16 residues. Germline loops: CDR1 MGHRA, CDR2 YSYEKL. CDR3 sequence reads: CASSQGGSRGLETQYF. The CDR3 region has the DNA TGCGCCAGCAGCCAAGGCGGTAGCCGGGGTTTGGAGACCCAGTACTTC.

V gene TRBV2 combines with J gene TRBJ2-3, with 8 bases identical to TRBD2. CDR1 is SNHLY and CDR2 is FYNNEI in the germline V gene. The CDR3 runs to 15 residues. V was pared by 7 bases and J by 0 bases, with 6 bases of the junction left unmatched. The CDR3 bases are TGTGCCAGCACTTGGACTAGCCTAAGCACAGATACGCAGTATTTT. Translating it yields CASTWTSLSTDTQYF. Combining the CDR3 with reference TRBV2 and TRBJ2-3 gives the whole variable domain EPEVTQTPSHQVTQMGQEVILRCVPISNHLYFYWYRQILGQKVEFLVSFYNNEISEKSEIFDDQFSVERPDGSNFTLKIRSTKLEDSAMYFCASTWTSLSTDTQYFGPGTRLTVL.

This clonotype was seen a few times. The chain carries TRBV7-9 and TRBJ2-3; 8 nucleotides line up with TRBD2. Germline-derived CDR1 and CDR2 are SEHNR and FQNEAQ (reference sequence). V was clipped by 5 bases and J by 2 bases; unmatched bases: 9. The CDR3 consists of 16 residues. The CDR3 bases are TGTGCCAGCAGCCCTAGCTCTAGCGGGCCCACAGATACGCAGTATTTT. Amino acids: CASSPSSSGPTDTQYF.

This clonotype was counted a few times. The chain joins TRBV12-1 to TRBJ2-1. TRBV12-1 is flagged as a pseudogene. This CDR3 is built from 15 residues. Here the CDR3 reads CASSPTPSSYNEQFF. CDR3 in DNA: TGTGCCAGCAGCCCGACGCCGAGCTCCTACAATGAGCAGTTCTTC.

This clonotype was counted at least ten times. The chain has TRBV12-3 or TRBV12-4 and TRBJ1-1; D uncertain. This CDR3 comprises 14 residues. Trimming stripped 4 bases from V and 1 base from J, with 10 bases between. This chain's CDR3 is CASSSLWGNTEAFF. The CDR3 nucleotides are TGTGCCAGCAGTTCCCTTTGGGGGAACACTGAAGCTTTCTTT.

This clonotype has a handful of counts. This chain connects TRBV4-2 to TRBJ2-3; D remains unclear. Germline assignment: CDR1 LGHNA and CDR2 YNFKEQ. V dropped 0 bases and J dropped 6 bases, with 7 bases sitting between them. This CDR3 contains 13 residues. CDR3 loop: CASSQEIRDTQYF. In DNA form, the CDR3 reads TGTGCCAGCAGCCAAGAGATACGGGATACGCAGTATTTT.

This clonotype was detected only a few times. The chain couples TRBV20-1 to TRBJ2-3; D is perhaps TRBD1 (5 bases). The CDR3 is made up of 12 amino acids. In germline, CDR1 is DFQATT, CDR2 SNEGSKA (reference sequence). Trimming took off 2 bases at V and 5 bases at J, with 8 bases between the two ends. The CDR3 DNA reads TGCAGTGCTAGACAGGGAAGAGATACGCAGTATTTT. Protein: CSARQGRDTQYF.

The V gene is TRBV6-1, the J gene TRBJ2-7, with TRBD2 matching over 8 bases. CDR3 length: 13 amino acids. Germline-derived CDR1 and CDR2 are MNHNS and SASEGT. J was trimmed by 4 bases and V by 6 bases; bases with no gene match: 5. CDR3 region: CASRRLARYEQYF. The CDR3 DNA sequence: TGTGCCAGCAGGCGACTAGCGAGATACGAGCAGTACTTC.

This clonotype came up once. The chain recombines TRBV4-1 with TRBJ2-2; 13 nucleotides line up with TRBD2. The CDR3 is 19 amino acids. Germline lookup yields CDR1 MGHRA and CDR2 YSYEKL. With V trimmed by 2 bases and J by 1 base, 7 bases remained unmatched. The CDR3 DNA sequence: TGCGCCAGCAGCCAATGGAGAACTAGCGGGAGGGAGAACACCGGGGAGCTGTTTTTT. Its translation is CASSQWRTSGRENTGELFF.

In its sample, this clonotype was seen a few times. CDR3 region: CASSIPGLSEKLFF. DNA of the CDR3: TGTGCCAGCAGCATCCCAGGGCTTTCGGAAAAACTGTTTTTT. The chain recombines TRBV28 with TRBJ1-4; TRBD1 might be the D (5 bases). Trimming took off 6 bases at V and 8 bases at J, with 16 bases between the two ends. Germline V lookup: CDR1 MDHEN, CDR2 SYDVKM. CDR3 length equals 14 residues. Complete variable domain (other parts from reference TRBV28 and TRBJ1-4): DVKVTQSSRYLVKRTGEKVFLECVQDMDHENMFWYRQDPGLGLRLIYFSYDVKMKEKGDIPEGYSVSREKKERFSLILESASTNQTSMYLCASSIPGLSEKLFFGSGTQLSVL.

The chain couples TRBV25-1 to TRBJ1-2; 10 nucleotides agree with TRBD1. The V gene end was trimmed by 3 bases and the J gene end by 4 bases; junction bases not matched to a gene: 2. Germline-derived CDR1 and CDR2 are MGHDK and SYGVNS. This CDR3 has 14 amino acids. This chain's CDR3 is CASSEDRGSYGYTF. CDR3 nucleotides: TGTGCCAGCAGTGAGGACAGGGGGTCCTATGGCTACACCTTC.

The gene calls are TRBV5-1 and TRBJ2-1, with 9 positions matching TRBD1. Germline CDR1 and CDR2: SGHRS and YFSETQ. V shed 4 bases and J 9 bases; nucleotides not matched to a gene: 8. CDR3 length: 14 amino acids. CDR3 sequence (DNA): TGCGCCAGCAGCCCTCGGACAGGGGTGAGTGAGCAGTTCTTC. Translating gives CASSPRTGVSEQFF.

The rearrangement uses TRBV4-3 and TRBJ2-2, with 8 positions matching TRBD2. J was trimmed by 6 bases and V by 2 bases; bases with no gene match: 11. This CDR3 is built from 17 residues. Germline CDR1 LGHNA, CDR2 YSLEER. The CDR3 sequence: CASSQFGRAALAGELFF. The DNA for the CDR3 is TGCGCCAGCAGCCAATTCGGGAGGGCGGCTTTGGCCGGGGAGCTGTTTTTT.

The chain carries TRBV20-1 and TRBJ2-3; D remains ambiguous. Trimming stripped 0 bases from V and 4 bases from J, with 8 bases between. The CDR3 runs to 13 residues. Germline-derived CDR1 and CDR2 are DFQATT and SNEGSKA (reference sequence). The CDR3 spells CSARDSYADTQYF. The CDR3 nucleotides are TGCAGTGCTAGAGATTCCTACGCAGATACGCAGTATTTT.

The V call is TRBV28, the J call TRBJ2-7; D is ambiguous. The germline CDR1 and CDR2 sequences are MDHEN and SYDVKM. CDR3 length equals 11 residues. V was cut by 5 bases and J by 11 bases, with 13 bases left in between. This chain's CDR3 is CASSRRAEKYF. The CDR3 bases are TGTGCCAGCAGTAGAAGGGCGGAAAAGTACTTC.

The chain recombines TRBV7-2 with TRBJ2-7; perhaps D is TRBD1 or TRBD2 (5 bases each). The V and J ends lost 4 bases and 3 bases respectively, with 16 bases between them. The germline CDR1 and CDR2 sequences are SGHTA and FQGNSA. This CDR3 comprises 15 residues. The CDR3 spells CASSSPLEGNYEQYF. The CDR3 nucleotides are TGTGCCAGCAGCTCCCCCCTAGAGGGGAACTACGAGCAGTACTTC.

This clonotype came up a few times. CDR3 nucleotide sequence: TGTGCCAGCAGCTCCAGTTGGGGGGCCGGGGAGCAGTACTTC. It translates to CASSSSWGAGEQYF. The chain is built from TRBV11-2 and TRBJ2-7; D tentatively fits TRBD1 or TRBD2 (6 bases each). This CDR3 is 14 amino acids long. CDR1 is SGHAT and CDR2 is FQNNGV in the germline V gene. V lost 4 bases and J 7 bases, leaving 17 bases between the germline ends. Drawing the rest from reference TRBV11-2 and TRBJ2-7, the complete variable domain is EAGVAQSPRYKIIEKRQSVAFWCNPISGHATLYWYQQILGQGPKLLIQFQNNGVVDDSQLPKDRFSAERLKGVDSTLKIQPAKLEDSAVYLCASSSSWGAGEQYFGPGTRLTVT.

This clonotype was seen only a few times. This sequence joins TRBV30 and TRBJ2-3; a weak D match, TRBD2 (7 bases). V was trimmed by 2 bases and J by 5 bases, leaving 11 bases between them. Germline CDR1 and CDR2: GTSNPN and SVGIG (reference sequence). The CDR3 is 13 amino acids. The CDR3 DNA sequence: TGTGCCTGGAGTAGGGGGGGCAAAGATACGCAGTATTTT. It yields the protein CAWSRGGKDTQYF.

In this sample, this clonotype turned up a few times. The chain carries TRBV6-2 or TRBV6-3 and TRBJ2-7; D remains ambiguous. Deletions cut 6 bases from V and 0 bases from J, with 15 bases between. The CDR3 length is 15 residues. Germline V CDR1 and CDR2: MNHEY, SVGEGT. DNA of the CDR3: TGTGCCAGCAGCCCCATAGCCATTTCCTCCTACGAGCAGTACTTC. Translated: CASSPIAISSYEQYF.

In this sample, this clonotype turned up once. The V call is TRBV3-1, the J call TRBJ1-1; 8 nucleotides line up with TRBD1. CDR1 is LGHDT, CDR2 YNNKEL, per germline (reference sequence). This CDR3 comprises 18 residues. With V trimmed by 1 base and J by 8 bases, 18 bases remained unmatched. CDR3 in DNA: TGTGCCAGCAGCCAAGGTGGGGTTGGGGGCACAGGGGGGAGAGAAGCTTTCTTT. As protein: CASSQGGVGGTGGREAFF.

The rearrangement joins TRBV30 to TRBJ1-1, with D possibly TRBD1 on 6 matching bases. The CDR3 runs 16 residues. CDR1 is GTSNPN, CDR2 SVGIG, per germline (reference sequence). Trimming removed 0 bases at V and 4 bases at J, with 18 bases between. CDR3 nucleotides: TGTGCCTGGAGTGTAATCGGGGGCATGAGGGGCACTGAAGCTTTCTTT. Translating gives CAWSVIGGMRGTEAFF.

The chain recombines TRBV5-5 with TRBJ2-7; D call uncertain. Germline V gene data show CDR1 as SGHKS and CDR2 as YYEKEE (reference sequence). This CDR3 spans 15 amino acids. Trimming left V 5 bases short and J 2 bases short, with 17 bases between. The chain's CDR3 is CASSRPLGLAYEQYF. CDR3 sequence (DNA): TGTGCCAGCAGTAGACCACTCGGGCTAGCCTACGAGCAGTACTTC.

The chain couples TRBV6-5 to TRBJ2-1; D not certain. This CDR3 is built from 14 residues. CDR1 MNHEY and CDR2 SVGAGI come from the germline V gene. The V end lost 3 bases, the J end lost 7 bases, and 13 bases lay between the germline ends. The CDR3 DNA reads TGTGCCAGCAGTTATCTGGACCTCAGGAATGAGCAGTTCTTC. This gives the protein CASSYLDLRNEQFF.

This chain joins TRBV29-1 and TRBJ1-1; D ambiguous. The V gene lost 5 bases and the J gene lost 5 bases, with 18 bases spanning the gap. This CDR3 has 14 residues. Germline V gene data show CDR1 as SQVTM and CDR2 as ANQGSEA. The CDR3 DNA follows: TGCAGCGTTCGTGGGGTACGAACGGGGACTGAAGCTTTCTTT. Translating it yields CSVRGVRTGTEAFF. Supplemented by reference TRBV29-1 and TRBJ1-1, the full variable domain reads SAVISQKPSRDICQRGTSLTIQCQVDSQVTMMFWYRQQPGQSLTLIATANQGSEATYESGFVIDKFPISRPNLTFSTLTVSNMSPEDSSIYLCSVRGVRTGTEAFFGQGTRLTVV.

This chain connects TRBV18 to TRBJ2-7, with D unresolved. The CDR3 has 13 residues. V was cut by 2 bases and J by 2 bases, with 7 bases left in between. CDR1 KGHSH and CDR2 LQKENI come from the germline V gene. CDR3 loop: CASSPVSAYEQYF. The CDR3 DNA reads TGTGCCAGCTCACCAGTCAGTGCCTACGAGCAGTACTTC.

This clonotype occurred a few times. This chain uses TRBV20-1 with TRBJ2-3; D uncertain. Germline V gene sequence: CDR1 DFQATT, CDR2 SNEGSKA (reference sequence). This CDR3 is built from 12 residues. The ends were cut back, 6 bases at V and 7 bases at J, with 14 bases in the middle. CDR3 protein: CSARGVGNTQYF. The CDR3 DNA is TGCAGTGCCCGAGGAGTGGGGAATACGCAGTATTTT.